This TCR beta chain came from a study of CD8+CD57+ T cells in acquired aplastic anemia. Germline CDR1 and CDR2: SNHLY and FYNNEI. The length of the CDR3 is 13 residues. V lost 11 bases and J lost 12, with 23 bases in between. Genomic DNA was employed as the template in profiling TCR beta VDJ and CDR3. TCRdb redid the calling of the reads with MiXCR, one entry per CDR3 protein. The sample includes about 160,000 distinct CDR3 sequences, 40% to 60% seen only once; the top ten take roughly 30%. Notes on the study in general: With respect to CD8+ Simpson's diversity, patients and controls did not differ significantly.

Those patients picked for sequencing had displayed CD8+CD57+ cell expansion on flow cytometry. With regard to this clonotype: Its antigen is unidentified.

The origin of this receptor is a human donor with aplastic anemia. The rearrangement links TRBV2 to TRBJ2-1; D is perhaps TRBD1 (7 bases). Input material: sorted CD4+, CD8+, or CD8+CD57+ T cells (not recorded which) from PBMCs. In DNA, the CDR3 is TGTGCCGCCAGAGGTAGGAGGGACAGAGGGCAGTTCTTC. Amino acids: CAARGRRDRGQFF.